Below, 14 T cell receptor beta chains from the same sample are listed, as sequenced in a study of T-cell memory formation after mild COVID-19. TCRdb itself ran the 5' RACE reads through MiXCR, one entry per CDR3 protein. The data show about 270,000 distinct CDR3 sequences, roughly 17% seen once. The sequenced sample was PBMCs or a T cell subset sorted from them (not recorded which). Source of these receptors: a man aged 18-30 years who had mild COVID-19 (a few samples of this study predate the infection). Cell type and time point are not known.

This clonotype was recorded a few times. The junction departs from the called germline gene at one end, perhaps through a read error. The J gene is TRBJ2-4, the V gene TRBV29-1, with D uncertain. CDR1 and CDR2 from the germline V gene are SQVTM and ANQGSEA. The CDR3 sequence is 13 residues long. CDR3 sequence: CSVEGYSKNIQYF. CDR3 DNA: TGCAGCGTCGAAGGTTACAGCAAAAACATTCAGTACTTC.

J is TRBJ2-1 and V is TRBV4-3, with 8 bases matching TRBD2. The CDR3 has 16 residues. Per germline, CDR1 LGHNA and CDR2 YSLEER. With V trimmed by 0 bases and J by 4 bases, 5 bases remained unmatched. The CDR3 region is CASSQDQRGPYNEQFF. Here the CDR3 DNA reads TGCGCCAGCAGCCAAGACCAGCGGGGGCCTTACAATGAGCAGTTCTTC.

The chain combines TRBV4-1 with TRBJ1-2, with 7 bases aligning to TRBD1. The CDR3 is 15 amino acids. With V trimmed by 1 base and J by 4 bases, 6 bases remained unmatched. Germline lookup yields CDR1 MGHRA and CDR2 YSYEKL. DNA of the CDR3: TGCGCCAGCAGCCAAGGGAGACAGGGCGGCTATGGCTACACCTTC. Its protein is CASSQGRQGGYGYTF.

The sample holds a few counts of this clonotype. This sequence joins TRBV6-2 or TRBV6-3 and TRBJ2-3, with 12 bases identical to TRBD2. The V segment lost 0 bases and the J segment 5 bases; nucleotides outside the gene matches: 3. The CDR3 has 16 amino acids. Germline lookup yields CDR1 MNHEY and CDR2 SVGEGT. The DNA of the CDR3 is TGTGCCAGCAGTTACTCGAAGACTAGCGGGAGAGATACGCAGTATTTT. Encoded protein: CASSYSKTSGRDTQYF.

The V call is TRBV2, the J call TRBJ2-6, with 7 bases fitting TRBD1. V was pared by 2 bases and J by 2 bases, with 0 bases of the junction left unmatched. CDR3 length: 15 amino acids. Per germline, CDR1 SNHLY and CDR2 FYNNEI. DNA for the CDR3: TGTGCCAGCAGTGAACAGGGGGCTGGGGCCAACGTCCTGACTTTC. It encodes CASSEQGAGANVLTF. Full variable domain (rest looked up from reference TRBV2 and TRBJ2-6): EPEVTQTPSHQVTQMGQEVILRCVPISNHLYFYWYRQILGQKVEFLVSFYNNEISEKSEIFDDQFSVERPDGSNFTLKIRSTKLEDSAMYFCASSEQGAGANVLTFGAGSRLTVL.

V usage is TRBV21-1 and J usage is TRBJ2-7; the D call TRBD1 from the table was never checked on the DNA. TRBV21-1 is designated a pseudogene. The CDR3 totals 18 residues. DNA of the CDR3: TGTGCCAGCAGCAAACCCTGGGACAGCGCACCCGTCTTCTACGAGCAGTACGTC. Encoded protein: CASSKPWDSAPVFYEQYV.

The table lists this clonotype with a few counts. The V gene is TRBV6-2 or TRBV6-3, the J gene TRBJ2-5; D uncertain. The germline CDR1 and CDR2 sequences are MNHEY and SVGEGT. V was trimmed by 6 bases and J by 0 bases, leaving 8 bases between them. The CDR3 is 13 amino acids. DNA of the CDR3: TGTGCCAGCAGGACACCGTACCAAGAGACCCAGTACTTC. Translated: CASRTPYQETQYF.

This CDR3 is CAIRSGASGGTYEQYV. CDR3 coding DNA: TGTGCCATCAGGTCGGGGGCTAGCGGGGGGACTTACGAGCAGTACGTC. V usage is TRBV10-3 and J usage is TRBJ2-7; 11 bases match TRBD2. Germline CDR1 is ENHRY and CDR2 is SYGVKD. The CDR3 length is 16 residues. V gave up 6 bases and J gave up 4 bases; unmatched junction bases: 11.

This clonotype was found a few times. The chain carries TRBV5-1 and TRBJ2-4; the match to TRBD2 covers 13 bases. The germline CDR1 and CDR2 sequences are SGHRS and YFSETQ. The CDR3 extends over 17 amino acids. V trimming: 3 bases; J trimming: 4 bases; junction bases outside the gene matches: 7. CDR3 nucleotide sequence: TGCGCCAGCAGCTCTGGACTAGCGGGGGTGGCAAAAAACATTCAGTACTTC. It yields the protein CASSSGLAGVAKNIQYF.

On this clonotype itself: A clone one base away is much larger, so this may be a read error. The rearrangement joins TRBV25-1 to TRBJ1-2; no clear D. The V gene's germline CDR1 is MGHDK and CDR2 SYGVNS. CDR3 size: 18 residues. Written as DNA, the CDR3 is TGTGCCAGCAGTGAATTGGGCCCTTCCGCCCCTCTTAACTGTGGCTACACCTTC. Protein sequence: CASSELGPSAPLNCGYTF.

The chain carries TRBV19 and TRBJ2-1; D is perhaps TRBD1 or TRBD2 (6 bases each). Trimming took 1 base from V and 5 from J, leaving 9 bases between them. CDR1 LNHDA and CDR2 SQIVND come from the germline V gene (reference sequence). The CDR3 length is 14 residues. The CDR3 spells CASSIAGANNEQFF. DNA for the CDR3: TGTGCCAGTAGTATAGCGGGGGCCAACAATGAGCAGTTCTTC.

There are a few counts of this clonotype. V and J are TRBV7-9 and TRBJ2-3; D ambiguous. Trimming stripped 3 bases from V and 4 bases from J, with 14 bases between. This CDR3 is 15 amino acids long. The V gene's germline CDR1 is SEHNR and CDR2 FQNEAQ (reference sequence). CDR3 in DNA: TGTGCCAGCAGCTTCCTGGGATCGCGATCAGATACGCAGTATTTT. This translates into CASSFLGSRSDTQYF.

This chain links TRBV20-1 with TRBJ2-1; D might be TRBD1 (6 bases). Trimming removed 0 bases from V and 9 bases from J, with 18 bases in between. CDR3 length equals 15 residues. Germline assignment: CDR1 DFQATT and CDR2 SNEGSKA (reference sequence). CDR3 loop: CSARDGAGEVSEQFF. In nucleotides, the CDR3 is TGCAGTGCTAGAGATGGGGCAGGGGAAGTCAGTGAGCAGTTCTTC.

The gene calls are TRBV7-2 and TRBJ1-1; D gene unclear. The V gene lost 4 bases and the J gene lost 0 bases, with 6 bases spanning the gap. Per germline, CDR1 SGHTA and CDR2 FQGNSA. CDR3 length equals 13 residues. The CDR3 DNA is TGTGCCAGCAGCTCGTCGGTGAACACTGAAGCTTTCTTT. As protein: CASSSSVNTEAFF.